The present TCR beta chain was sequenced within a study of T cell responses to AZD1222 COVID-19 vaccine. The CDR3 consists of 17 residues. The assay was immunoSEQ multiplex PCR, and TCRdb's table has in-frame clones only and misses some. The table lists around 100,000 clones, over 90% of them singletons, with more than 1.5% in the top ten. The source is an adult in good health. The chain carries TRBV12-2 and TRBJ2-7; the table's D call, TRBD2, has no DNA check behind it. TRBV12-2 is a known pseudogene. Sample: peripheral blood, taken on day 0 of AZD1222 vaccination. CDR3: CASRLESGTSGPYEQYF. The DNA of the CDR3 is TGTGCAAGTCGCTTAGAGTCCGGGACTAGCGGACCCTACGAGCAGTACTTC.